The 24 T cell receptor beta chains in this list originate from one sample, sequenced in a study of T-cell memory formation after mild COVID-19. TCRdb re-derived calls from the 5' RACE reads in MiXCR, one entry per CDR3 protein. The sample lists around 300,000 distinct CDR3 sequences; 10% to 15% were seen once. Sequenced input: PBMCs or a T cell subset sorted from them (not recorded which). The receptors stem from a man younger than 35 who had mild COVID-19 (a few samples of this study predate the infection). Cell type and time point are not known.

This clonotype was found a few times. The chain combines TRBV4-2 with TRBJ1-4; TRBD1 might be the D (5 bases). The germline V gene encodes CDR1 LGHNA and CDR2 YNFKEQ. The CDR3 is 15 amino acids. V lost 4 bases to trimming and J lost 12 bases, with 21 bases between them. CDR3 sequence (DNA): TGTGCCAGCAGCCTAGCGGGGGATGGGCCCGAAGAACTGTTTTTT. Its translation is CASSLAGDGPEELFF.

The chain joins TRBV2 to TRBJ1-5; TRBD1 might be the D (6 bases). The CDR3 consists of 13 residues. V lost 7 bases and J 7 bases, leaving 14 bases between the germline ends. CDR1 SNHLY and CDR2 FYNNEI come from the germline V gene. CDR3 protein: CASTWGGLQPQHF. The CDR3 DNA reads TGTGCCAGCACGTGGGGGGGCTTACAGCCCCAGCATTTT. The variable domain in full, completed from reference TRBV2 and TRBJ1-5, reads EPEVTQTPSHQVTQMGQEVILRCVPISNHLYFYWYRQILGQKVEFLVSFYNNEISEKSEIFDDQFSVERPDGSNFTLKIRSTKLEDSAMYFCASTWGGLQPQHFGDGTRLSIL.

This clonotype has ten or more counts. This chain uses TRBV12-3 or TRBV12-4 with TRBJ2-5; 7 positions match TRBD1. This CDR3 is built from 14 residues. With V trimmed by 5 bases and J by 1 base, 4 bases remained unmatched. The CDR3 is CASSPGQTQETQYF. The CDR3 coding sequence is TGTGCCAGCAGTCCGGGACAGACCCAAGAGACCCAGTACTTC.

This clonotype was detected only a few times. The V and J genes are TRBV28 and TRBJ2-7; possible D gene TRBD2, 5 bases. Germline V gene lookup returns CDR1 MDHEN and CDR2 SYDVKM. There are 15 residues in the CDR3. Trimming pared 0 bases from V and 4 bases from J, leaving 13 bases between. CDR3 sequence: CASSLWGARQYEQYV. The CDR3 DNA reads TGTGCCAGCAGTTTATGGGGAGCCAGGCAGTACGAGCAGTACGTC.

The sample holds many counts of this clonotype. This sequence joins TRBV7-2 and TRBJ2-3; unclear D gene. The V gene lost 3 bases and the J gene lost 4 bases, with 8 bases spanning the gap. Germline assignment: CDR1 SGHTA and CDR2 FQGNSA. This CDR3 spans 13 amino acids. CDR3 DNA sequence: TGTGCCAGCAGCTTCATTCCAGCAGATACGCAGTATTTT. Amino acids: CASSFIPADTQYF.

This clonotype came up a few times. The V call is TRBV24-1, the J call TRBJ2-3; D might be TRBD2 (6 bases). V was pared by 5 bases and J by 7 bases, with 18 bases between. Germline lookup yields CDR1 KGHDR and CDR2 SFDVKD. CDR3 size: 15 residues. The CDR3: CATSAGTDHWNTQYF. DNA for the CDR3: TGTGCCACCAGTGCTGGGACTGATCATTGGAATACGCAGTATTTT.

The chain carries TRBV2 and TRBJ1-2; possibly TRBD1 for D (5 bases). V gave up 4 bases and J gave up 5 bases, with 17 bases separating them. The CDR3 sequence is 15 residues long. Germline V gene sequence: CDR1 SNHLY, CDR2 FYNNEI. CDR3 loop: CASSVMAPGQYGYTF. The CDR3 nucleotides read TGTGCCAGCAGTGTAATGGCACCAGGACAATATGGCTACACCTTC.

The chain combines TRBV6-5 with TRBJ1-6; unclear D gene. Trimming stripped 5 bases from V and 7 bases from J, with 12 bases between. The germline V gene encodes CDR1 MNHEY and CDR2 SVGAGI. The CDR3 has 14 residues. The CDR3 nucleotides read TGTGCCAGCAGTAAGACGGAGGGAAATTCACCCCTCCACTTT. As protein: CASSKTEGNSPLHF.

This clonotype has a handful of counts. The V call is TRBV6-2 or TRBV6-3, the J call TRBJ2-5; D gene ambiguous. The ends were cut back, 4 bases at V and 6 bases at J, with 6 bases in the middle. The CDR3 has 11 amino acids. Per germline, CDR1 MNHEY and CDR2 SVGEGT. CDR3 bases: TGTGCCAGCAGTTCTATACAGACCCAGTACTTC. Its protein is CASSSIQTQYF.

The chain employs TRBV7-3 and TRBJ2-3, with a tentative D call TRBD2 (6 bases). The CDR3 covers 14 residues. The ends were cut back, 1 base at V and 4 bases at J, with 9 bases in the middle. Germline V CDR1 and CDR2: SGHTA, FQGTGA. CDR3 residues: CASSLMGGPDTQYF. In DNA form, the CDR3 reads TGTGCCAGCAGCTTAATGGGGGGACCAGATACGCAGTATTTT.

This chain joins TRBV19 and TRBJ1-1; 7 bases fit TRBD1. CDR1 is LNHDA, CDR2 SQIVND, per germline (reference sequence). With V trimmed by 4 bases and J by 3 bases, 14 bases remained unmatched. The CDR3 totals 17 residues. The DNA for the CDR3 is TGTGCCAGTAGTAGCGGGACAGAAGCTTCGTGGGACACTGAAGCTTTCTTT. This encodes CASSSGTEASWDTEAFF.

This clonotype was seen only a few times. The DNA of the CDR3 is TGTGCCAGCGCCAACCGGACAGGGAGCGGAAAACTGTTTTTT. Protein sequence: CASANRTGSGKLFF. The rearrangement joins TRBV27 to TRBJ1-4; TRBD1 matches at 8 bases. The length of the CDR3 is 14 residues. J was trimmed by 10 bases and V by 8 bases; bases with no gene match: 12. Germline V gene data show CDR1 as MNHEY and CDR2 as SMNVEV (reference sequence).

This chain connects TRBV5-1 to TRBJ1-3; weak D call: TRBD1 (5 bases). The V gene lost 3 bases and the J gene lost 2 bases, with 9 bases spanning the gap. The germline V gene encodes CDR1 SGHRS and CDR2 YFSETQ. The length of the CDR3 is 14 residues. The CDR3 sequence is CASSSWGAGNTIYF. For the CDR3, the DNA is TGCGCCAGCAGCTCCTGGGGGGCTGGAAACACCATATATTTT.

Many counts were recorded for this clonotype. The genes are TRBV11-2 and TRBJ2-5; a weak D match, TRBD1 (5 bases). The CDR3 has 15 residues. Per germline, CDR1 SGHAT and CDR2 FQNNGV. Trimming cost V 1 base and J 4 bases, with 13 bases left between them. The CDR3 spells CASSLVLSRGETQYF. The CDR3 DNA follows: TGTGCCAGCAGCTTAGTCTTGTCTAGGGGAGAGACCCAGTACTTC. Full variable domain (missing parts from reference TRBV11-2 and TRBJ2-5): EAGVAQSPRYKIIEKRQSVAFWCNPISGHATLYWYQQILGQGPKLLIQFQNNGVVDDSQLPKDRFSAERLKGVDSTLKIQPAKLEDSAVYLCASSLVLSRGETQYFGPGTRLLVL.

The rearrangement joins TRBV4-2 to TRBJ2-5; either TRBD1 or TRBD2 may supply D (6 bases each). The CDR3 length is 16 residues. V was cut by 1 base and J by 2 bases, with 14 bases left in between. Germline lookup yields CDR1 LGHNA and CDR2 YNFKEQ. CDR3 sequence reads: CASSQVPGARQETQYF. For the CDR3, the DNA is TGTGCCAGCAGCCAAGTACCGGGGGCAAGGCAAGAGACCCAGTACTTC.

This clonotype has only a few counts. The chain recombines TRBV6-5 with TRBJ2-1; TRBD2 agrees at 14 bases. Germline V lookup: CDR1 MNHEY, CDR2 SVGAGI. V shed 2 bases and J 4 bases; nucleotides not matched to a gene: 7. The CDR3 has 18 residues. The CDR3 DNA sequence: TGTGCCAGCAGTTACCCGACTAGCGGGGGGGCTGGGTACAATGAGCAGTTCTTC. It translates to CASSYPTSGGAGYNEQFF.

This clonotype was detected only a few times. The chain has TRBV10-3 and TRBJ2-1; no clear D. V was clipped by 5 bases and J by 8 bases, with 13 bases between them. The CDR3 consists of 13 residues. CDR1 is ENHRY, CDR2 SYGVKD, per germline. The CDR3 DNA follows: TGTGCCATCAGTCGCCCCTCTTCGGATGAGCAGTTCTTC. It codes for CAISRPSSDEQFF.

This clonotype came up a few times. This sequence joins TRBV5-1 and TRBJ1-2; TRBD1 aligns across 8 bases. Germline V CDR1 and CDR2: SGHRS, YFSETQ. The CDR3 spans 13 residues. V lost 6 bases and J lost 6; bases outside the gene matches: 7. The CDR3 here is CASTVDRADGYTF. The CDR3 nucleotides are TGCGCCAGCACCGTGGACAGGGCAGATGGCTACACCTTC.

The chain joins TRBV5-1 to TRBJ2-7, with TRBD2 identical over 8 bases. J lost 5 bases, V lost 4 bases, and 20 bases had no gene match. CDR1 and CDR2 (germline): SGHRS, YFSETQ. This CDR3 has 18 residues. The CDR3 loop is CASSPRSVVAGRLHEQYV. DNA of the CDR3: TGCGCCAGCAGCCCGAGGTCGGTTGTAGCGGGGCGGCTACACGAGCAGTACGTC.

This chain joins TRBV27 and TRBJ2-5; possibly TRBD1 for D (8 bases). The V gene lost 1 base and the J gene lost 4 bases, with 19 bases spanning the gap. The CDR3 covers 17 residues. The germline gives CDR1 MNHEY, CDR2 SMNVEV (reference sequence). The CDR3 DNA follows: TGTGCCAGCAGTTTATTATGGACAGGGAGGGCCGGAGAGACCCAGTACTTC. It specifies CASSLLWTGRAGETQYF.

The chain links TRBV6-2 or TRBV6-3 to TRBJ1-2, with D possibly matching TRBD1 (6 bases). The ends were cut back, 6 bases at V and 0 bases at J, with 20 bases in the middle. The CDR3 is made up of 17 amino acids. Germline CDR1 and CDR2: MNHEY and SVGEGT. The CDR3: CASRPRTAPTPNYGYTF. Here the CDR3 DNA reads TGTGCCAGCAGACCCCGGACAGCGCCAACTCCTAACTATGGCTACACCTTC.

This clonotype has a handful of counts. V and J are TRBV6-6 and TRBJ1-3; D unresolved. V was pared by 6 bases and J by 3 bases, with 18 bases between. The CDR3 runs 16 residues. The germline V gene has CDR1 MNHNY and CDR2 SVGAGI (reference sequence). CDR3 in amino acids: CASRPDLTVRGNTIYF. The CDR3, as DNA: TGTGCCAGCAGGCCCGACCTGACTGTCCGTGGAAACACCATATATTTT.

This clonotype turned up a few times. The chain uses TRBV10-1 and TRBJ2-3; possible D gene TRBD2, 5 bases. This CDR3 region has 14 residues. V lost 8 bases, J lost 2 bases, and 14 bases lay in between. Germline V gene lookup returns CDR1 WNHNN and CDR2 SYGVQD (reference sequence). CDR3 nucleotide sequence: TGCGCCAGCGCCCCCACTAGAGACACAGATACGCAGTATTTT. Translation: CASAPTRDTDTQYF.

This sequence joins TRBV12-3 or TRBV12-4 and TRBJ2-5; 8 bases map to TRBD1. V lost 2 bases, J lost 5 bases, and 13 bases stayed unmatched. The CDR3 runs 17 residues. DNA for the CDR3: TGTGCCAGCAGTTTACCCGGGACAGGAGATTTTGGGGAGACCCAGTACTTC. It encodes CASSLPGTGDFGETQYF.